This paragraph reports one T cell receptor (beta chain). Its antigen is still unknown. No clone much larger than this one lies a single base away; base qualities are absent. The immunoSEQ Assay, a bias-controlled multiplex PCR, was used to amplify TCRbeta CDR3 regions from genomic DNA. Per the original workflow: The number of nucleated cells in each sample was estimated by amplification of reference gene primers within the assay. To quantify the absolute abundance of each unique TCRbeta CDR3 rearrangement, sequence reads were collapsed and filtered. Productive Simpson clonality was computed per sample as the square root of Simpson's diversity index over productive rearrangements. TCRdb stores this immuneACCESS table with in-frame sequences only. Part of the clones is absent; in the studies checked, under half of the shortfall reflects unresolved V genes, and no reason is known for the rest. V and J calls and clone size are as listed in that table; D and trimming were resolved from the DNA. Present in this sample are about 50,000 clones, around nine tenths of which were seen just once. The ten largest clones add up to 16% of the sample.

The collaborating institutions used their own protocols to collect whole blood in K2EDTA tubes. For TCRbeta analysis, collaborators shipped samples as frozen whole blood, isolated PBMCs, or DNA extracted from either of those sample types. The data were obtained in a study of blood T cell repertoires in COVID-19 (dated by TCRdb to the early 2020s). With regard to the full study: The collaborator samples originated in the United States, Italy and Spain and spanned the acute and convalescent phases of COVID-19. The prospective study material was composed of cDNA or gDNA derived from T cells, B-cell-depleted T cells, or PBMCs. Subjects who had been exposed to COVID-19, were actively infected with it, or had recovered from it provided the deeply sampled blood TCRbeta repertoires that made up the dataset. A freely available public database, intended as a resource for researchers studying the immune response to SARS-CoV-2, is where the repertoires were released. Samples came from the ongoing ImmuneRACE study (first 160 participants) plus 1,254 subjects from 6 global collaborators. Sample metadata almost always included a de-identified subject ID, COVID-19 status, age in years and sex. HLA class I and class II types, where available, came from metadata supplied by the sample provider rather than from assay-based typing.

On the study overall, not on this receptor specifically: The quantity of clinical and demographic metadata differed by source and by participant and was supplied without curation.

From cysteine to phenylalanine, the CDR3 is 15 amino acids long. The DNA shown is the 45-base CDR3, in frame from base 1. The CDR1 and CDR2 encoded by the germline V gene are SGDLS and YYNGEE. For this chain, trimming is 0 bases at the V end and 5 bases at the J end, and the number of junction bases without a gene match is 8. This TCR was sampled from a man aged 55 to 70 with active or convalescent COVID-19. Material for sequencing was peripheral blood. The V gene is TRBV9 and the J gene is TRBJ2-7; TRBD1 lines up with 7 middle nucleotides. The nucleotide sequence reads TGTGCCAGCAGCGTAGAGGGGGCCATCTCACACGAGCAGTACTTC. Its coded protein is CASSVEGAISHEQYF.